The clone carrying this TCR beta chain was counted at least ten times. No antigen is known for it. The CDR3 runs 15 residues. The J segment lost 0 bases and the V segment lost 3 bases, leaving 8 bases of the junction unmatched. CDR1 DFQATT and CDR2 SNEGSKA come from the germline V gene (reference sequence). The data are from a study of identical twins. Study-wide results and caveats: The models gave estimates that fell short of the out-of-frame TCR alpha sharing seen in monozygotic twins. The more abundant beta clonotypes in cord blood had fewer insertions, and memory repertoires did not show this. Beta out-of-frame twin sharing showed a weaker excess.

MiXCR, run by TCRdb on the 5' RACE reads, gives a single entry per CDR3 protein. Among 230,000 or so distinct CDR3 sequences listed, roughly 8.7% were seen once. The sample was also reused in another study, on yellow fever vaccine responses in identical twins.

The receptor was derived from a woman between 18 and 29 years old in good health. The chain uses TRBV20-1 and TRBJ2-7, with 7 nucleotides matching TRBD1. The sample was CD8+ T cells sorted from blood. CDR3 in amino acids: CSARHRGRSSYEQYF. CDR3 DNA sequence: TGCAGTGCTAGGCACAGGGGCCGGAGCTCCTACGAGCAGTACTTC.